Shown below are 8 T cell receptor beta chains from a single sample sequenced in a study of response to subunit inactivated influenza vaccine. One entry per CDR3 protein results from TCRdb running MiXCR on the RT-PCR reads. The table lists 610,000 or so distinct CDR3 sequences, 12% to 15% of them singletons, with around 10% in the top ten. The sequenced sample was PBMCs from blood, obtained less than 13 days after vaccination. The receptors were gathered from a man in his forties or fifties who received an inactivated influenza vaccine.

This clonotype was recorded a few times. This chain uses TRBV14 with TRBJ1-1, with a possible D match to TRBD1 (5 bases). Germline CDR1 SGHDN, CDR2 FVKESK. The CDR3 loop spans 13 amino acids. The V end was cut by 1 base, the J end by 3 bases, with 6 bases between. CDR3 in amino acids: CASSQGRDTEAFF. As DNA, the CDR3 is TGTGCCAGCAGCCAAGGCAGGGACACTGAAGCTTTCTTT.

By share, this clonotype counts as medium-sized (0.01 to 0.1%). This chain joins TRBV5-1 and TRBJ2-2; 8 bases fit TRBD2. Germline CDR1 SGHRS, CDR2 YFSETQ. The CDR3 has 16 residues. The ends lost 2 bases at V and 6 bases at J; junction bases unmatched: 9. The DNA of the CDR3 is TGCGCCAGCAGCTTCGCAGGCCGGACTAGCTCCGGGGAGCTGTTTTTT. Its protein is CASSFAGRTSSGELFF.

This clonotype showed up just a few times. This chain joins TRBV5-1 and TRBJ2-1; 9 bases are a match to TRBD1. The V gene end was trimmed by 8 bases and the J gene end by 4 bases; junction bases not matched to a gene: 7. In germline, CDR1 is SGHRS, CDR2 YFSETQ. The CDR3 runs to 14 residues. The CDR3 DNA follows: TGCGCCAGTACCCGGGACAGGGAGTACAATGAGCAGTTCTTC. Protein product: CASTRDREYNEQFF.

This chain joins TRBV3-1 and TRBJ2-3; D may be TRBD2 (5 bases). Deletions cut 3 bases from V and 3 bases from J, with 13 bases between. This CDR3 has 15 amino acids. Germline values: CDR1 LGHDT, CDR2 YNNKEL (reference sequence). The CDR3 nucleotides are TGTGCCAGCAGCCACTCAGCGGCTGGGACAGATACGCAGTATTTT. This translates into CASSHSAAGTDTQYF.

The V gene is TRBV29-1, the J gene TRBJ2-5; 7 bases fit TRBD2. CDR3 size: 16 residues. Germline loops: CDR1 SQVTM, CDR2 ANQGSEA. With V trimmed by 8 bases and J by 5 bases, 20 bases remained unmatched. CDR3 sequence: CSPPGCAREIEETQYF. DNA of the CDR3: TGCAGCCCCCCAGGATGTGCGCGGGAGATCGAGGAGACCCAGTACTTC. Variable domain in full (rest from reference TRBV29-1 and TRBJ2-5): SAVISQKPSRDICQRGTSLTIQCQVDSQVTMMFWYRQQPGQSLTLIATANQGSEATYESGFVIDKFPISRPNLTFSTLTVSNMSPEDSSIYLCSPPGCAREIEETQYFGPGTRLLVL.

The V call is TRBV10-3, the J call TRBJ2-7; 10 bases map to TRBD1. V shed 7 bases, J shed 3 bases, and the junction held 3 bases outside the gene matches. CDR1 is ENHRY, CDR2 SYGVKD, per germline. This CDR3 contains 13 residues. The CDR3 sequence: CAITGDRGYEQYF. The CDR3 region has the DNA TGTGCCATCACCGGGGACAGGGGCTACGAGCAGTACTTC.

About this clonotype: A much bigger clone sits one base away, suggesting this may be a read error. The CDR3 DNA reads TGCAGTGCTAGAGGCGTGAGCAACAATGAGCAGTTCTTC. Translating gives CSARGVSNNEQFF. The V and J genes are TRBV20-1 and TRBJ2-1; D ambiguous. V dropped 1 base and J dropped 5 bases, with 9 bases sitting between them. Germline V CDR1 and CDR2: DFQATT, SNEGSKA (reference sequence). This CDR3 contains 13 residues.

This clonotype was counted ten times or more. The chain uses TRBV18 and TRBJ2-7; 7 bases match TRBD1. CDR3 length: 15 amino acids. The germline CDR1 and CDR2 sequences are KGHSH and LQKENI. Trimming at V came to 6 bases and at J to 1 base, leaving 9 bases not matched to a gene. The CDR3 bases are TGTGCCAGCTCTCCTAGACAGGGCTCTTCCTACGAGCAGTACTTC. It encodes CASSPRQGSSYEQYF.